This T cell receptor (beta chain) derives from a study of OX40 agonist ivuxolimab in advanced cancers. Here immunoSEQ multiplex PCR was the method, and the copy in TCRdb shows in-frame clones only, minus some. The repertoire holds fewer than 90,000 clones, with 80% to 90% as singletons. Germline CDR1 reads LNHNV; CDR2 reads YYDKDF (reference sequence). Trimming took 1 base from V and 5 from J, leaving 12 bases between them. The CDR3 contains 15 residues. The clonotype originates from an adult with an advanced solid tumor such as melanoma, head and neck, liver or kidney cancer. The sample in question was CD4+ or CD8+ T cells sorted from blood, obtained in a trial of the OX40 agonist ivuxolimab. This chain connects TRBV15 to TRBJ1-5; weak D call: TRBD1 (5 bases). CDR3 loop: CATSRGKGGDQPQHF. DNA of the CDR3: TGTGCCACCAGCAGAGGTAAGGGAGGGGATCAGCCCCAGCATTTT.